This entry features one T cell receptor (beta chain) sequence. The data originate from a study of PD-L1 blockade in urothelial cancer. CDR1 ENHRY and CDR2 SYGVKD come from the germline V gene. V was trimmed by 3 bases and J by 2 bases, leaving 17 bases between them. CDR3 length equals 16 residues. Measured with immunoSEQ multiplex PCR; TCRdb has only the in-frame clones, and not every one. The sample contains about 32,000 clones, about nine tenths of which appear only once. This clonotype was sampled from a man aged 45-65 years with urothelial cancer. The rearrangement joins TRBV10-3 to TRBJ2-7, with D possibly TRBD1 on 5 matching bases. This specimen was PBMCs, taken around atezolizumab (anti-PD-L1) treatment. This CDR3 is CAISDSIETDTYEQYF. DNA of the CDR3: TGTGCCATCAGTGATAGTATCGAGACGGACACCTACGAGCAGTACTTC.